These 2 T cell receptor beta chains were sequenced from one sample in a study of blood T cell repertoires in COVID-19. The data were produced by immunoSEQ multiplex PCR, yet TCRdb's version contains in-frame clones alone and is incomplete. The sample gives about 50,000 clones, 90% to 95% of which show up once; about 10% is in the top ten. The specimen sequenced was peripheral blood. All receptors come from an elderly woman with acute or convalescent COVID-19.

The genes are TRBV7-8 and TRBJ1-1; 7 nucleotides agree with TRBD1. Germline CDR1 reads SGHVS; CDR2 reads FQNEAQ. The trim removed 6 bases at V and 1 base at J, leaving 8 bases unmatched. The CDR3 is 15 residues long. The CDR3 nucleotides read TGTGCCAGCAGAACACTGGGGACAGCGAACACTGAAGCTTTCTTT. This gives the protein CASRTLGTANTEAFF.

This clone appeared a few times. The chain combines TRBV7-8 with TRBJ2-5; TRBD2 matches at 12 bases. The CDR3 loop spans 16 amino acids. V was pared by 2 bases and J by 2 bases, with 3 bases of the junction left unmatched. The germline V gene encodes CDR1 SGHVS and CDR2 FQNEAQ. The CDR3 DNA reads as TGTGCCAGCAGCTTACTAGCGGGGGGGAAACAAGAGACCCAGTACTTC. The encoded protein is CASSLLAGGKQETQYF.